This T cell receptor beta chain is drawn from a study of cytomegalovirus exposure and HLA in healthy donors. Primers for the PCR totalled 60 Vbeta and 13 Jbeta. Clones were read by immunoSEQ multiplex PCR, and TCRdb kept only the in-frame ones, dropping some. The sample lists about 160,000 clones; about 80% were seen once. Healthy donors of bone marrow made up the group. Broader study findings: Associated with HLA alleles at 0.05 false discovery rate in a later analysis were 16,951 TCR beta sequences. Within an earlier analysis, most TCR beta V segments proved productive either about 87% or about 30% of the time.

A word on this clone: As yet, its antigen is unknown.

In germline, CDR1 is MNHEY, CDR2 SVGAGI. This CDR3 comprises 14 residues. Trimming took 0 bases from V and 8 from J, leaving 13 bases between them. Sequencing was carried out using PBMCs. This sequence originates from a man aged 40-50 years in good health and CMV-seronegative. This chain uses TRBV6-5 with TRBJ1-2; D unclear. This CDR3 is CASSYSPGGFGYTF. CDR3 DNA sequence: TGTGCCAGCAGTTACTCACCAGGTGGATTCGGCTACACCTTC.